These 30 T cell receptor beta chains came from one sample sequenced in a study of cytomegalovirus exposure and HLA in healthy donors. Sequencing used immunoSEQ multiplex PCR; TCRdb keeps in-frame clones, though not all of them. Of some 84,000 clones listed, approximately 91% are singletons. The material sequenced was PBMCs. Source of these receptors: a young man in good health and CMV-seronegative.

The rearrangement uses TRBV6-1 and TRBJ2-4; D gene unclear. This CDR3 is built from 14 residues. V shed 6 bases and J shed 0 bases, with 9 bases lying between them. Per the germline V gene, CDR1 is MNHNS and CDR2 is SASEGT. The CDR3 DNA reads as TGTGCCAGCAGCAACGAGAGAGCCAAAAACATTCAGTACTTC. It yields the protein CASSNERAKNIQYF.

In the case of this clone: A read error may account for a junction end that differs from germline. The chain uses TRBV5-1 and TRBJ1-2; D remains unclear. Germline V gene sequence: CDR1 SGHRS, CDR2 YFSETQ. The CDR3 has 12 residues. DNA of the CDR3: TGCGCCACCAGCCTGGGAGGCGATGGCTACACCTTC. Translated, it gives CATSLGGDGYTF.

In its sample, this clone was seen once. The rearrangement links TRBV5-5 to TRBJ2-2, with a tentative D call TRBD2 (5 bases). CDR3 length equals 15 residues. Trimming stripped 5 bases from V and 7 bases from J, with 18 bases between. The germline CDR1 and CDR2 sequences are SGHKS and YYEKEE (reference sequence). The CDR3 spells CASRSAGSGIGELFF. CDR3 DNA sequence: TGTGCCAGCAGGTCGGCCGGGTCGGGGATCGGGGAGCTGTTTTTT.

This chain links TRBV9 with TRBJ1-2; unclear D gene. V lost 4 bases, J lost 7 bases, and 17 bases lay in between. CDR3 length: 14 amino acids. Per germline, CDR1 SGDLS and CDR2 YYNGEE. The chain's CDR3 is CASSPLDGGSGYTF. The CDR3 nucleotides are TGTGCCAGCAGCCCCCTGGACGGAGGAAGTGGCTACACCTTC.

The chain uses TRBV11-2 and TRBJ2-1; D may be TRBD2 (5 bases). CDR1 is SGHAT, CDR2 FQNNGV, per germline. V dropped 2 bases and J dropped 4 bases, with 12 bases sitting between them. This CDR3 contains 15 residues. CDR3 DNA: TGTGCCAGCAGCTTAACGCGGGTAAGGTACAATGAGCAGTTCTTC. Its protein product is CASSLTRVRYNEQFF.

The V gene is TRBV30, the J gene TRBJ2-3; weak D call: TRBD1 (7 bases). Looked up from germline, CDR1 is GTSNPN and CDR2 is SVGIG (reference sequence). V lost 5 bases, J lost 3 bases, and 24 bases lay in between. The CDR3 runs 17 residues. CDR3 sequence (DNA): TGTGCCTGGGGAGGGGTGGGGGACAGAAGACGAACAGATACGCAGTATTTT. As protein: CAWGGVGDRRRTDTQYF.

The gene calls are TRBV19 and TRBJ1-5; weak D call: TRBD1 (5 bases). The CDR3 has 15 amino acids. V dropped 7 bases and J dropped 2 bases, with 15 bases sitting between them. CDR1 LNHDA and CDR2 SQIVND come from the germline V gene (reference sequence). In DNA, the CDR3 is TGTGCCAGTACCTCATGGGGGGATCGCAATCAGCCCCAGCATTTT. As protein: CASTSWGDRNQPQHF.

The chain's CDR3 is CASSGSLAGGGYEQYF. In DNA, the CDR3 is TGCGCCAGCAGCGGGTCGCTGGCGGGAGGCGGCTACGAGCAGTACTTC. The rearrangement uses TRBV4-1 and TRBJ2-7; 8 bases agree with TRBD2. There are 16 residues in the CDR3. With V trimmed by 5 bases and J by 3 bases, 12 bases remained unmatched. Per the germline V gene, CDR1 is MGHRA and CDR2 is YSYEKL.

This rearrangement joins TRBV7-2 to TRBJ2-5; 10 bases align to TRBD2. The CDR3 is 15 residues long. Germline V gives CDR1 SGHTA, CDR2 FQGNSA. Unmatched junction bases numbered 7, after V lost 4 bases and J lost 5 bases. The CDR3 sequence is CASSSRAGGQETQYF. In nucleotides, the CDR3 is TGTGCCAGCAGCTCACGAGCGGGGGGGCAGGAGACCCAGTACTTC.

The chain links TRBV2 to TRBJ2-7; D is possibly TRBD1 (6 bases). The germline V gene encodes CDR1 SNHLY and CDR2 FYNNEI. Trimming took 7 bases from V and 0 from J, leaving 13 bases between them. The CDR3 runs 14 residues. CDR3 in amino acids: CASNPQGSSYEQYF. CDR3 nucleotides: TGTGCCAGCAACCCACAGGGATCCTCCTACGAGCAGTACTTC.

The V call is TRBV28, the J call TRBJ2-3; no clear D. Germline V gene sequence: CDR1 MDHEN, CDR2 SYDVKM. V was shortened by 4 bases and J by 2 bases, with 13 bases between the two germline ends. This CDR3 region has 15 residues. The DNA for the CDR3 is TGTGCCAGCAGTTGGCACGAAAGTACCACAGATACGCAGTATTTT. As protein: CASSWHESTTDTQYF.

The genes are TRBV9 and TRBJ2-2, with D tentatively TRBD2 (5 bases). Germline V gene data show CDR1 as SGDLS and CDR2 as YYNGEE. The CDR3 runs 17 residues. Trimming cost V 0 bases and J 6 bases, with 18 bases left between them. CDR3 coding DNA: TGTGCCAGCAGCGTAGAGGATCGGGGTGATGGGGCCGGGGAGCTGTTTTTT. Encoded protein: CASSVEDRGDGAGELFF.

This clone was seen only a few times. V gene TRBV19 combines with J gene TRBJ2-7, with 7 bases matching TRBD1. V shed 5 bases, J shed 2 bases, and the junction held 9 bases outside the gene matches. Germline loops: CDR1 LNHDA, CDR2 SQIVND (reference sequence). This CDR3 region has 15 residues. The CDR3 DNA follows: TGTGCCAGTAGTGTGGGATCAGGGGGAACCTACGAGCAGTACTTC. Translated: CASSVGSGGTYEQYF. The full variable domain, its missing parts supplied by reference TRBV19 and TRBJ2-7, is DGGITQSPKYLFRKEGQNVTLSCEQNLNHDAMYWYRQDPGQGLRLIYYSQIVNDFQKGDIAEGYSVSREKKESFPLTVTSAQKNPTAFYLCASSVGSGGTYEQYFGPGTRLTVT.

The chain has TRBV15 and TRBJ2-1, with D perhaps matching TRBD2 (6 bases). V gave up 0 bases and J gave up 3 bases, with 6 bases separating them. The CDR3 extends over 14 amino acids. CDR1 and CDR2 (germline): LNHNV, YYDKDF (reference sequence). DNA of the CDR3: TGTGCCACCAGCAGAGAGGGAGGCTACAATGAGCAGTTCTTC. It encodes CATSREGGYNEQFF.

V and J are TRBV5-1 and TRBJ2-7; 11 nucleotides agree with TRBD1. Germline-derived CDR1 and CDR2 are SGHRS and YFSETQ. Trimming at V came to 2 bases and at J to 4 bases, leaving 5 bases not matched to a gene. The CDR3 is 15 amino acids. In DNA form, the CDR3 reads TGCGCCAGCAGCTTTTCCGGACAGGGGGCTTACGAGCAGTACTTC. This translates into CASSFSGQGAYEQYF.

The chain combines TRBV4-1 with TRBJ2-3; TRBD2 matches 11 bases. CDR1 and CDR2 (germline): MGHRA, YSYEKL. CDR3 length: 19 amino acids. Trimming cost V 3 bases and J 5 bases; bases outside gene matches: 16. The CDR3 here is CASSQLLPRLAGMVDTQYF. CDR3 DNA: TGCGCCAGCAGCCAGCTCTTGCCCCGACTAGCGGGAATGGTAGATACGCAGTATTTT.

DNA for the CDR3: TGTGCCAGCAGCCCCAACAGGGTCCCGGGGGAAAAACTGTTTTTT. Translated, it gives CASSPNRVPGEKLFF. This chain connects TRBV7-2 to TRBJ1-4, with D possibly being TRBD1 (6 bases). Germline V gives CDR1 SGHTA, CDR2 FQGNSA. Trimming shortened V by 5 bases and J by 8 bases, and 18 bases separated the two germline ends. This CDR3 spans 15 amino acids.

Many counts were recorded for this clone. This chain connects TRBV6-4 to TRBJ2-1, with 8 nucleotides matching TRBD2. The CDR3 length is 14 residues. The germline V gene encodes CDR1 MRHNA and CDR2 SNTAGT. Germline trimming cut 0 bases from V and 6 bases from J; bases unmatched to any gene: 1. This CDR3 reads CASSDSGTSNEQFF. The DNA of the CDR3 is TGTGCCAGCAGTGACTCCGGGACTAGCAATGAGCAGTTCTTC.

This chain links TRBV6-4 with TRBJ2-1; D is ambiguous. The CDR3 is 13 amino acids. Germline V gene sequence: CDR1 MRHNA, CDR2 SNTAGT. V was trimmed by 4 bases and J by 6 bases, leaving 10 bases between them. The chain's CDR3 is CASSVQVSNEQFF. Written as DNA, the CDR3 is TGTGCCAGCAGTGTTCAGGTTTCCAATGAGCAGTTCTTC.

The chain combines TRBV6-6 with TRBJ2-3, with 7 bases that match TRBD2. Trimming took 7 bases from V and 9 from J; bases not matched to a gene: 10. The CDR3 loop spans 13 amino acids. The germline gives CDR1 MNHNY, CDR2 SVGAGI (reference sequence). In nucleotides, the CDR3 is TGTGCCAGCACGACGAGCGGGATCCGAACGCAGTATTTT. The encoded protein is CASTTSGIRTQYF.

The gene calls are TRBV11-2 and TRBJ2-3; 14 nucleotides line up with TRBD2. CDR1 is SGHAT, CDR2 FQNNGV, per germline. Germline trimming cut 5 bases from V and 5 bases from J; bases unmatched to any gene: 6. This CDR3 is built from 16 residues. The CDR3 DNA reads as TGTGCCAGCAGCAGGGGACTAGCGGGAGATAGAGATACGCAGTATTTT. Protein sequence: CASSRGLAGDRDTQYF.

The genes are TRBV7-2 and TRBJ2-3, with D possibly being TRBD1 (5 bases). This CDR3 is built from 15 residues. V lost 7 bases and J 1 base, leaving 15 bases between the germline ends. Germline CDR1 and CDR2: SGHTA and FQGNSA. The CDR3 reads CASTLTVFGTDTQYF. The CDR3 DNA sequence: TGTGCCAGCACCTTGACAGTTTTTGGCACAGATACGCAGTATTTT.

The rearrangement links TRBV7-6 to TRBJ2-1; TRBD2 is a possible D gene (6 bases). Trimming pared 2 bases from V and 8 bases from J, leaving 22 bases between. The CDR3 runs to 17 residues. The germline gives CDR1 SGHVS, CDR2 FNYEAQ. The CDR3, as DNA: TGTGCCAGCAGCTTATTAGTTGTGCGGGGCAGGGAGGATGAGCAGTTCTTC. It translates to CASSLLVVRGREDEQFF. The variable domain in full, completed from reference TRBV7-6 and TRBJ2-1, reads GAGVSQSPRYKVTKRGQDVALRCDPISGHVSLYWYRQALGQGPEFLTYFNYEAQQDKSGLPNDRFSAERPEGSISTLTIQRTEQRDSAMYRCASSLLVVRGREDEQFFGPGTRLTVL.

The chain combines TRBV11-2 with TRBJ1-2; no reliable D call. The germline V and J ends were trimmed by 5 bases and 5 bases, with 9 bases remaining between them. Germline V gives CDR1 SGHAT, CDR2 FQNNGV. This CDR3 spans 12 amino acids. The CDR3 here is CASSPDTYGYTF. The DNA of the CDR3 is TGTGCCAGCAGCCCCGACACTTATGGCTACACCTTC.

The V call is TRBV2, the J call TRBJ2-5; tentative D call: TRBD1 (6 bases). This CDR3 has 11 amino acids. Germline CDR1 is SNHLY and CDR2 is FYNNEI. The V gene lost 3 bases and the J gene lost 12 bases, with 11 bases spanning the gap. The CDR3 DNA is TGTGCCAGCAGTGACCCCGGACAGAAGTACTTC. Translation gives CASSDPGQKYF.

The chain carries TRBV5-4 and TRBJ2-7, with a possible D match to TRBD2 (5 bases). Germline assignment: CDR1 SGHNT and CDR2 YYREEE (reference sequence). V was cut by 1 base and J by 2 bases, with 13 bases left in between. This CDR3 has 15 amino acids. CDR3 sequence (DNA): TGTGCCAGCAGCTTGCGCGGGTTGAGGCCCTACGAGCAGTACTTC. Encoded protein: CASSLRGLRPYEQYF.

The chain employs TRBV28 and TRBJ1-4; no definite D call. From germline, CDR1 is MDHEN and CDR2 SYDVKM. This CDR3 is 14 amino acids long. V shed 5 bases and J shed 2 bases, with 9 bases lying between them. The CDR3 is CASSPFLTNEKLFF. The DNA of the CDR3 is TGTGCCAGCAGTCCATTTTTGACTAATGAAAAACTGTTTTTT.

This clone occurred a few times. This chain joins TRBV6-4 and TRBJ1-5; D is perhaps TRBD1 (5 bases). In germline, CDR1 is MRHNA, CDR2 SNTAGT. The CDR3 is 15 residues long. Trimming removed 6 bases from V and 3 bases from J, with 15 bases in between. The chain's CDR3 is CASSRRGGNNQPQHF. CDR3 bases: TGTGCCAGCAGCAGGAGGGGCGGAAACAATCAGCCCCAGCATTTT.

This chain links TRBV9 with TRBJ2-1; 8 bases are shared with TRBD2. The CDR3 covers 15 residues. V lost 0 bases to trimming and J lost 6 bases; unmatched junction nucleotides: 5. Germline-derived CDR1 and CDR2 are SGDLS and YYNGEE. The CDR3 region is CASSVVGTRGNEQFF. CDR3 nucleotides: TGTGCCAGCAGCGTAGTCGGGACTAGAGGCAATGAGCAGTTCTTC.

In nucleotides, the CDR3 is TGTGCCAGCAGTGAACCCAGGGAAGGTAATTCACCCCTCCACTTT. Its translation: CASSEPREGNSPLHF. This rearrangement joins TRBV2 to TRBJ1-6; maybe TRBD1 (5 bases). V shed 2 bases and J shed 6 bases, with 11 bases lying between them. CDR3 length equals 15 residues. From germline, CDR1 is SNHLY and CDR2 FYNNEI.